The TCR beta chain described here comes from a study of OX40 agonist ivuxolimab in advanced cancers. Study-level background: With ivuxolimab, an agonistic anti-OX40 (CD134) antibody, patients were treated.

At baseline, cycle 4 day 1, and cycle 7 day 1, blood was sampled. Sequencing was performed with immunoSEQ multiplex PCR; in TCRdb, only in-frame clones are kept and a portion is missing. This table has fewer than 65,000 clones, about 80% appearing once. To note about this clone: Its specificity is not known.

Germline assignment: CDR1 SGHNT and CDR2 YYREEE (reference sequence). The CDR3 is 14 amino acids. V gave up 4 bases and J gave up 4 bases; unmatched junction bases: 8. General study points: There were also nonresponders showing low normalized T-cell clonal expansion.

The source was CD4+ or CD8+ T cells sorted from blood, collected in a trial of the OX40 agonist ivuxolimab. The rearrangement links TRBV5-4 to TRBJ2-7; 7 bases match TRBD1. The clonotype was recovered from an adult with an advanced solid tumor such as melanoma, head and neck, liver or kidney cancer. Written as DNA, the CDR3 is TGTGCCAGCAGCCTACAGGGGTTGGGGTACGAGCAGTACTTC. It codes for CASSLQGLGYEQYF.